Presented here are 30 T cell receptor beta chains from one specimen sequenced in a study of somatic mutations in cytotoxic T cells in rheumatoid arthritis. The data were produced by immunoSEQ multiplex PCR, yet TCRdb's version contains in-frame clones alone and is incomplete. The sample yields about 20,000 clones, roughly 90% seen once. Sequencing used CD8+ T cells sorted from blood. These receptor sequences come from a man aged 35-49 years in good health.

Comment on this clone: A read error may account for a junction end that differs from germline. The gene calls are TRBV28 and TRBJ1-5, with D tentatively TRBD1 (6 bases). The CDR3 consists of 14 residues. CDR1 MDHEN and CDR2 SYDVKM come from the germline V gene. The CDR3 nucleotides read TGTGCCAGCAGTTTAGTGGGGGGCAACCAGCCCCAGCATTTT. Translated: CASSLVGGNQPQHF.

The count of this clone is one. This sequence joins TRBV2 and TRBJ1-1; D unclear. The CDR3 consists of 11 residues. Germline V lookup: CDR1 SNHLY, CDR2 FYNNEI. Trimming cost V 3 bases and J 6 bases, with 5 bases left between them. CDR3 sequence reads: CASSDSPEAFF. The CDR3 region has the DNA TGTGCCAGCAGTGATTCCCCTGAAGCTTTCTTT.

CDR3 protein: CASSQTLAGTTYEQYF. The CDR3 DNA sequence: TGCGCCAGCAGCCAGACACTAGCGGGGACCACCTACGAGCAGTACTTC. The chain carries TRBV4-1 and TRBJ2-7; 10 positions agree with TRBD2. This CDR3 has 16 amino acids. With V trimmed by 3 bases and J by 2 bases, 7 bases remained unmatched. Germline CDR1 reads MGHRA; CDR2 reads YSYEKL.

As to this clone: Other DNA sequences in this specimen translate into the identical CDR3. This sequence joins TRBV4-1 and TRBJ2-1; D is undetermined. Trimming removed 1 base at V and 15 bases at J, with 10 bases between. The CDR3 runs to 11 residues. Germline CDR1 and CDR2: MGHRA and YSYEKL. The CDR3 DNA reads as TGCGCCAGCAGCCAAGGCCCAGGTCGGTTCTTC. It yields the protein CASSQGPGRFF.

The V gene is TRBV4-3, the J gene TRBJ2-7; 7 positions agree with TRBD2. CDR3 length: 13 residues. CDR1 and CDR2 from the germline V gene are LGHNA and YSLEER. The V gene end was trimmed by 1 base and the J gene end by 5 bases; junction bases not matched to a gene: 2. The DNA for the CDR3 is TGCGCCAGCAGCCAAGGACTAGCCAACGAGCAGTACTTC. Amino acid sequence: CASSQGLANEQYF.

This chain links TRBV19 with TRBJ2-3, with TRBD2 matching over 10 bases. The CDR3 extends over 14 amino acids. Germline CDR1 is LNHDA and CDR2 is SQIVND (reference sequence). The ends lost 5 bases at V and 5 bases at J; junction bases unmatched: 4. This CDR3 is CASSQAGGVDTQYF. Written as DNA, the CDR3 is TGTGCCAGTAGTCAAGCGGGAGGGGTAGATACGCAGTATTTT.

This chain links TRBV2 with TRBJ2-3; TRBD2 might be the D (5 bases). The germline V gene has CDR1 SNHLY and CDR2 FYNNEI. CDR3 size: 15 residues. The germline V and J ends were trimmed by 6 bases and 2 bases, with 15 bases remaining between them. Written as DNA, the CDR3 is TGTGCCAGCAGGGAGACTAACCATATCACAGATACGCAGTATTTT. Its translation: CASRETNHITDTQYF.

In its sample, this clone was seen once. V and J are TRBV7-9 and TRBJ2-5; no firm D call. CDR1 and CDR2 (germline): SEHNR, FQNEAQ (reference sequence). V was clipped by 2 bases and J by 2 bases, with 12 bases between them. This CDR3 has 15 amino acids. CDR3 bases: TGTGCCAGCAGCTTAACGGCATTTGATCAAGAGACCCAGTACTTC. It translates to CASSLTAFDQETQYF.

The rearrangement joins TRBV9 to TRBJ2-5; 12 nucleotides match TRBD2. The CDR3 consists of 16 residues. With V trimmed by 5 bases and J by 2 bases, 7 bases remained unmatched. Germline CDR1 and CDR2: SGDLS and YYNGEE. This CDR3 reads CASSRLAGVDQETQYF. CDR3 in DNA: TGTGCCAGCAGTCGACTAGCGGGAGTTGATCAAGAGACCCAGTACTTC.

This clone was observed a few times. This chain uses TRBV5-4 with TRBJ2-2, with D unclear. Germline V CDR1 and CDR2: SGHNT, YYREEE (reference sequence). Trimming took off 0 bases at V and 7 bases at J, with 7 bases between the two ends. The CDR3 runs to 13 residues. For the CDR3, the DNA is TGTGCCAGCAGCTTGGATTTATTCGGGGAGCTGTTTTTT. Its protein is CASSLDLFGELFF.

The rearrangement uses TRBV10-3 and TRBJ1-5, with 8 nucleotides matching TRBD1. This CDR3 is 14 amino acids long. J lost 3 bases, V lost 5 bases, and 3 bases had no gene match. Germline lookup yields CDR1 ENHRY and CDR2 SYGVKD. This CDR3 reads CAISSGGNNQPQHF. CDR3 sequence (DNA): TGTGCCATCAGTTCAGGGGGCAACAATCAGCCCCAGCATTTT.

This clone appeared a single time. The V call is TRBV7-8, the J call TRBJ1-2, with D possibly being TRBD1 (5 bases). The germline gives CDR1 SGHVS, CDR2 FQNEAQ. The CDR3 contains 18 residues. Trimming cost V 4 bases and J 2 bases, with 23 bases left between them. The CDR3 sequence is CASSSRLIGAGPNYGYTF. The CDR3 coding sequence is TGTGCCAGCAGCTCACGTTTAATTGGGGCAGGGCCCAACTATGGCTACACCTTC.

This clone was counted a single time. The chain is built from TRBV6-1 and TRBJ2-7, with D perhaps TRBD1 or TRBD2 (5 bases each). Trimming took off 2 bases at V and 2 bases at J, with 16 bases between the two ends. The CDR3 extends over 16 amino acids. Germline-derived CDR1 and CDR2 are MNHNS and SASEGT. Written as DNA, the CDR3 is TGTGCCAGCAGTGAATTGGTACGGGACGCACCCTACGAGCAGTACTTC. This gives the protein CASSELVRDAPYEQYF.

The rearrangement joins TRBV28 to TRBJ2-3; D ambiguous. This CDR3 region has 17 residues. V was pared by 5 bases and J by 5 bases, with 23 bases between. Germline V gives CDR1 MDHEN, CDR2 SYDVKM. For the CDR3, the DNA is TGTGCCAGCAGTCTTGTCCCGGTACCAGCCGCACGAGATACGCAGTATTTT. Protein: CASSLVPVPAARDTQYF.

The J gene is TRBJ2-7, the V gene TRBV5-1; possible D gene TRBD2, 6 bases. Germline CDR1 and CDR2: SGHRS and YFSETQ. The CDR3 is 14 amino acids. Trimming took off 0 bases at V and 0 bases at J, with 7 bases between the two ends. CDR3 nucleotides: TGCGCCAGCAGCTTGGCCGGGGGCTCCTACGAGCAGTACTTC. Translation gives CASSLAGGSYEQYF. The variable domain in full, with the rest retrieved from reference TRBV5-1 and TRBJ2-7, is KAGVTQTPRYLIKTRGQQVTLSCSPISGHRSVSWYQQTPGQGLQFLFEYFSETQRNKGNFPGRFSGRQFSNSRSEMNVSTLELGDSALYLCASSLAGGSYEQYFGPGTRLTVT.

The chain combines TRBV28 with TRBJ2-6; D gene uncertain. The CDR3 sequence is 13 residues long. Trimming cost V 6 bases and J 6 bases, with 9 bases left between them. In germline, CDR1 is MDHEN, CDR2 SYDVKM. The CDR3 here is CASRVRQANVLTF. The CDR3 nucleotides read TGTGCCAGCAGGGTAAGGCAGGCCAACGTCCTGACTTTC.

This chain links TRBV28 with TRBJ2-1; 10 positions match TRBD2. CDR1 and CDR2 (germline): MDHEN, SYDVKM. V shed 2 bases and J 0 bases; nucleotides not matched to a gene: 25. The CDR3 extends over 24 amino acids. CDR3 nucleotide sequence: TGTGCCAGCAGTTTACCCCCGATTGGATCCGGGACTAGCGCCGCCGCCCTCTCCTACAATGAGCAGTTCTTC. Translated: CASSLPPIGSGTSAAALSYNEQFF.

This clone has just one count. The rearrangement uses TRBV27 and TRBJ2-3; no clear D. Trimming pared 3 bases from V and 2 bases from J, leaving 12 bases between. The CDR3 totals 15 residues. The germline V gene encodes CDR1 MNHEY and CDR2 SMNVEV (reference sequence). CDR3 loop: CASSLSAHNTDTQYF. CDR3 coding DNA: TGTGCCAGCAGTTTGTCAGCCCACAACACAGATACGCAGTATTTT.

The chain is built from TRBV28 and TRBJ2-5, with a possible D match to TRBD1 (5 bases). Germline V gene data show CDR1 as MDHEN and CDR2 as SYDVKM. The CDR3 covers 14 residues. The V gene lost 4 bases and the J gene lost 2 bases, with 11 bases spanning the gap. CDR3 residues: CASSSRASQETQYF. As DNA, the CDR3 is TGTGCCAGCAGTTCCAGGGCCAGTCAAGAGACCCAGTACTTC. Filled out from reference TRBV28 and TRBJ2-5, the complete variable domain reads DVKVTQSSRYLVKRTGEKVFLECVQDMDHENMFWYRQDPGLGLRLIYFSYDVKMKEKGDIPEGYSVSREKKERFSLILESASTNQTSMYLCASSSRASQETQYFGPGTRLLVL.

The chain joins TRBV6-6 to TRBJ2-7, with TRBD2 as a possible D gene (5 bases). The CDR3 is made up of 16 amino acids. Germline loops: CDR1 MNHNY, CDR2 SVGAGI (reference sequence). The V gene lost 2 bases and the J gene lost 3 bases, with 17 bases spanning the gap. The CDR3 DNA follows: TGTGCCAGCAGTTACACGCGACTACAGAATAACTACGAGCAGTACTTC. This translates into CASSYTRLQNNYEQYF.

The chain combines TRBV9 with TRBJ2-7; D is tentatively TRBD1 or TRBD2 (5 bases each). V lost 4 bases, J lost 7 bases, and 15 bases lay in between. The CDR3 length is 13 residues. CDR1 and CDR2 from the germline V gene are SGDLS and YYNGEE. CDR3 in amino acids: CASSTPRDGEQYF. The CDR3 coding sequence is TGTGCCAGCAGCACACCCCGGGACGGGGAGCAGTACTTC. Complete variable domain (other parts from reference TRBV9 and TRBJ2-7): DSGVTQTPKHLITATGQRVTLRCSPRSGDLSVYWYQQSLDQGLQFLIQYYNGEERAKGNILERFSAQQFPDLHSELNLSSLELGDSALYFCASSTPRDGEQYFGPGTRLTVT.

In its sample, this clone was seen once. The genes are TRBV4-3 and TRBJ2-7, with D unclear. V gave up 1 base and J gave up 0 bases, with 13 bases separating them. The CDR3 consists of 16 residues. Germline CDR1 and CDR2: LGHNA and YSLEER. CDR3 sequence (DNA): TGCGCCAGCAGCCAAGGAAATGGAATTAGCTCCTACGAGCAGTACTTC. As protein: CASSQGNGISSYEQYF.

This clone was recorded a few times. The CDR3 here is CASSLTLAGDQGTDTQYF. The CDR3 DNA sequence: TGTGCCAGCAGTTTAACACTAGCGGGAGATCAAGGGACAGATACGCAGTATTTT. This sequence joins TRBV28 and TRBJ2-3; TRBD2 matches at 11 bases. Trimming took 2 bases from V and 3 from J; bases not matched to a gene: 10. The CDR3 is made up of 18 amino acids. Germline CDR1 and CDR2: MDHEN and SYDVKM.

The V gene is TRBV7-9, the J gene TRBJ2-2; tentatively, D is TRBD2 (6 bases). The CDR3 has 17 residues. With 1 base removed from V and 3 bases from J, the gap between germline ends came to 15 bases. The V gene's germline CDR1 is SEHNR and CDR2 FQNEAQ (reference sequence). As DNA, the CDR3 is TGTGCCAGCAGCTTAGGACGGGCGGAGGGCTACACCGGGGAGCTGTTTTTT. Protein product: CASSLGRAEGYTGELFF.

The rearrangement uses TRBV12-5 and TRBJ2-2; D possibly uses TRBD1 or TRBD2 (6 bases each). In germline, CDR1 is LGHNT, CDR2 FRNRAP. The germline V and J ends were trimmed by 5 bases and 3 bases, with 16 bases remaining between them. This CDR3 has 16 residues. As DNA, the CDR3 is TGTGCTAGTGGTCTTAGGGGGGATGTATACACCGGGGAGCTGTTTTTT. This encodes CASGLRGDVYTGELFF.

The rearrangement uses TRBV29-1 and TRBJ2-7; D uncertain. Germline CDR1 SQVTM, CDR2 ANQGSEA. The CDR3 covers 13 residues. V was clipped by 4 bases and J by 0 bases, with 10 bases between them. The CDR3 sequence is CSVVEVRSYEQYF. In DNA, the CDR3 is TGCAGCGTTGTCGAGGTGCGCTCCTACGAGCAGTACTTC.

The genes are TRBV4-1 and TRBJ1-1; D unclear. The CDR3 is 16 amino acids. Trimming removed 0 bases from V and 3 bases from J, with 14 bases in between. Germline V CDR1 and CDR2: MGHRA, YSYEKL. The CDR3 DNA reads TGCGCCAGCAGCCAAGATACAGAGGGAGAGGACACTGAAGCTTTCTTT. Its translation is CASSQDTEGEDTEAFF.

CDR3 nucleotides: TGTGCCAGCAGTCTGACAGGGGGAGATGAAGCTTTCTTT. Translating it yields CASSLTGGDEAFF. The genes are TRBV28 and TRBJ1-1; 9 bases agree with TRBD1. Germline-derived CDR1 and CDR2 are MDHEN and SYDVKM. This CDR3 comprises 13 residues. With V trimmed by 5 bases and J by 7 bases, 5 bases remained unmatched.

The rearrangement links TRBV27 to TRBJ2-7, with unresolved D. The CDR3 has 13 amino acids. The V and J ends lost 0 bases and 0 bases respectively, with 3 bases between them. Germline V lookup: CDR1 MNHEY, CDR2 SMNVEV (reference sequence). Here the CDR3 reads CASSLSVSYEQYF. CDR3 bases: TGTGCCAGCAGTTTATCGGTCTCCTACGAGCAGTACTTC.

Here the CDR3 DNA reads TGTGCCAGCAGCTTATTGGAATCCCCTCCCCTCTACAATGAGCAGTTCTTC. Translation: CASSLLESPPLYNEQFF. This chain joins TRBV7-6 and TRBJ2-1; D is unresolved. V was pared by 2 bases and J by 3 bases, with 17 bases between. The CDR3 is 17 amino acids. CDR1 is SGHVS, CDR2 FNYEAQ, per germline.